This T cell receptor (beta chain) was retrieved from a study of blood T cells in healthy people across ages. Trimming took off 0 bases at V and 2 bases at J, with 7 bases between the two ends. Germline V CDR1 and CDR2: SGHTA, FQGNSA. The length of the CDR3 is 14 residues. The authors ran a second PCR of 7 to 11 cycles using a sample-barcoded 5' primer and a J-beta primer mix. One entry per CDR3 protein, called by TCRdb with MiXCR from the 5' RACE reads. Of 600,000 or so distinct CDR3 sequences in the sample, around half were seen once. This chain joins TRBV7-2 and TRBJ1-1, with D uncertain. This TCR came from a man older than 75 in good health. The sample taken for sequencing was blood. The CDR3 region has the DNA TGTGCCAGCAGCTTAGCCCGGGATAACACTGAAGCTTTCTTT. Its protein is CASSLARDNTEAFF.